This T cell receptor (beta chain) was found in a study of blood T cell repertoires in COVID-19. Generated by immunoSEQ multiplex PCR, the TCRdb table keeps only in-frame clones and is missing some. The table lists hundreds of thousands of clones, roughly 85% of them singletons. The CDR3 is 17 residues long. The germline gives CDR1 LGHNA, CDR2 YSLEER. V lost 0 bases and J 0 bases, leaving 15 bases between the germline ends. This TCR was recovered from a man aged 45 to 65 with active or convalescent COVID-19. This chain links TRBV4-3 with TRBJ2-7, with a tentative D call TRBD2 (5 bases). Sequencing used peripheral blood. The CDR3 nucleotides read TGCGCCAGCAGCCAAGACCTCCCAGGACTGAGCTCCTACGAGCAGTACTTC. Translation: CASSQDLPGLSSYEQYF.